These 2 T cell receptor beta chains share one sample of origin, sequenced in a study of identical twins. TCRdb reanalysed the 5' RACE reads using MiXCR and keeps one entry per CDR3 protein. The table lists 200,000 to 300,000 distinct CDR3 sequences, roughly a tenth of them singletons. Input material: memory T cells sorted from blood. These receptors were collected from a man between 45 and 60 years old in good health.

The chain carries TRBV4-3 and TRBJ1-1; D possibly corresponds to TRBD1 (5 bases). V gave up 4 bases and J gave up 2 bases, with 14 bases separating them. The CDR3 loop spans 15 amino acids. Germline V gives CDR1 LGHNA, CDR2 YSLEER. CDR3 DNA sequence: TGCGCCAGCAGCCCGGCGGGGCTGGGTAACACTGAAGCTTTCTTT. Translating it yields CASSPAGLGNTEAFF.

This clonotype was picked up a small number of times. This chain connects TRBV7-2 to TRBJ2-2; maybe TRBD1 (6 bases). Trimming pared 4 bases from V and 8 bases from J, leaving 14 bases between. Germline V gives CDR1 SGHTA, CDR2 FQGNSA. The CDR3 has 14 amino acids. CDR3: CASSSPGQTGELFF. CDR3 coding DNA: TGTGCCAGCAGCTCGCCGGGACAAACTGGGGAGCTGTTTTTT. Drawing the rest from reference TRBV7-2 and TRBJ2-2, the complete variable domain is GAGVSQSPSNKVTEKGKDVELRCDPISGHTALYWYRQSLGQGLEFLIYFQGNSAPDKSGLPSDRFSAERTGGSVSTLTIQRTQQEDSAVYLCASSSPGQTGELFFGEGSRLTVL.